The clone carrying this T cell receptor (beta chain) was detected only a few times. Germline CDR1 and CDR2: MDHEN and SYDVKM. Trimming took 5 bases from V and 3 from J, leaving 15 bases between them. CDR3 length: 15 residues. As handled by the study authors: Reference gene primer amplification yielded estimated nucleated cell counts. Method: immunoSEQ multiplex PCR; TCRdb's copy keeps in-frame clones and lacks some. V and J calls and clone size come straight from that table; D and trimming were deduced from the DNA. The sample contains 60,000 to 70,000 clones, roughly 81% of which appear only once. The sample is drawn from a study of blood T cell repertoires in COVID-19. About the study: Acute and convalescent COVID-19 specimens originated in the United States, Italy and Spain. Sample material is recorded as cDNA or gDNA derived from T cells, B-cell-depleted T cells, or PBMCs.

The sequence came from an older man with acute or convalescent COVID-19. The chain recombines TRBV28 with TRBJ2-3, with a tentative D call TRBD2 (5 bases). The sample was peripheral blood. The CDR3 nucleotides read TGTGCCAGCAGTCCACCCCGGCTAGCAACAGATACGCAGTATTTT. Translated: CASSPPRLATDTQYF.